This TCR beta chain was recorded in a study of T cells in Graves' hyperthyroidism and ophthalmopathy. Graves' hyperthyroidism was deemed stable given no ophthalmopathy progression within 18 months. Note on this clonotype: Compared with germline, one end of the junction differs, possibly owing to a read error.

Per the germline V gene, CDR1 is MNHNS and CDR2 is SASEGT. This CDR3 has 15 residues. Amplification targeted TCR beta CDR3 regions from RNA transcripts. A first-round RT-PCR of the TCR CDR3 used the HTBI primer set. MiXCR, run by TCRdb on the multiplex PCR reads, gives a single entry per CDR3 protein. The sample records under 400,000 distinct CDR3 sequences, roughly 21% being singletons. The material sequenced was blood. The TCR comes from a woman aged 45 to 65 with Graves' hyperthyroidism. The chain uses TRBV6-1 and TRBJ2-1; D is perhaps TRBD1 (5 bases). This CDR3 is CASELRGSSYDEQFF. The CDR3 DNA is TGTGCCAGCGAACTTAGGGGAAGCTCCTACGATGAGCAGTTCTTC.